This passage covers 27 T cell receptor beta chains from one sample sequenced in a study of T-cell reconstitution after alpha-beta-depleted transplantation in children. The TCRbeta library incorporated unique molecular identifiers. TCRdb re-analysed the PCR reads in MiXCR, keeping a single row per CDR3 protein. There are approximately 520,000 distinct CDR3 sequences in the sample; around a third occur only once, and more than 2% lies in the top ten. The sequencing used PBMCs from the stem cell graft donor, collected from the stem cell graft. The receptors shown here come from a human donor who donated a stem cell graft to a child with aplastic anemia.

This clonotype was observed a few times. The chain is built from TRBV6-5 and TRBJ1-6, with 11 positions matching TRBD1. The germline gives CDR1 MNHEY, CDR2 SVGAGI. The J segment lost 6 bases and the V segment lost 2 bases, leaving 9 bases of the junction unmatched. This CDR3 contains 18 residues. The CDR3 nucleotides are TGTGCCAGCAGTTACGATCGAGGAGGGACAGGGGGTAATTCACCCCTCCACTTT. This translates into CASSYDRGGTGGNSPLHF.

The CDR3 here is CASSYSTGLGETQYF. The CDR3 DNA is TGTGCCAGCAGTTACTCGACAGGGTTGGGAGAGACCCAGTACTTC. The chain couples TRBV6-5 to TRBJ2-5; 7 bases match TRBD1. This CDR3 has 15 residues. The germline V gene has CDR1 MNHEY and CDR2 SVGAGI. The V segment lost 0 bases and the J segment 4 bases; nucleotides outside the gene matches: 5.

Written as DNA, the CDR3 is TGTGCCAGCTCACCACTCGAACAGGGGCCCACTGAAGCTTTCTTT. The encoded protein is CASSPLEQGPTEAFF. The chain has TRBV18 and TRBJ1-1, with 7 bases identical to TRBD1. This CDR3 contains 15 residues. Trimming cost V 1 base and J 4 bases; bases outside gene matches: 6. Germline V gene data show CDR1 as KGHSH and CDR2 as LQKENI.

This clonotype has more than one count but fewer than ten. The rearrangement links TRBV30 to TRBJ2-5, with D unresolved. The CDR3 runs 13 residues. Germline V CDR1 and CDR2: GTSNPN, SVGIG (reference sequence). V was shortened by 2 bases and J by 6 bases, with 13 bases between the two germline ends. CDR3 loop: CAWSLQAYQTQYF. Written as DNA, the CDR3 is TGTGCCTGGAGTCTTCAGGCGTACCAGACCCAGTACTTC.

This clonotype was observed a handful of times. V and J are TRBV27 and TRBJ2-1; 13 bases agree with TRBD2. The CDR3 is 19 residues long. With 6 bases clipped from V and 0 bases from J, the junction kept 11 bases outside the gene matches. CDR1 MNHEY and CDR2 SMNVEV come from the germline V gene (reference sequence). CDR3 in amino acids: CASSKTSGRSSLSYNEQFF. The CDR3 DNA follows: TGTGCCAGCAGCAAGACTAGCGGGAGGTCCTCACTCTCCTACAATGAGCAGTTCTTC.

This clonotype came up a few times. The chain carries TRBV20-1 and TRBJ2-5; 7 positions match TRBD1. The CDR3 covers 13 residues. J lost 3 bases, V lost 6 bases, and 7 bases had no gene match. CDR1 is DFQATT and CDR2 is SNEGSKA in the germline V gene (reference sequence). CDR3 region: CSATTGREETQYF. CDR3 in DNA: TGCAGTGCAACGACAGGGCGGGAAGAGACCCAGTACTTC.

The V and J genes are TRBV29-1 and TRBJ1-5, with TRBD1 as a possible D gene (6 bases). Between the trimmed V and J ends, which lost 6 bases and 0 bases, there was a span of 9 bases. Germline values: CDR1 SQVTM, CDR2 ANQGSEA. This CDR3 has 13 amino acids. The CDR3 reads CSVRQDSNQPQHF. CDR3 sequence (DNA): TGCAGCGTCAGACAGGATAGCAATCAGCCCCAGCATTTT.

This clonotype showed up just a few times. V and J are TRBV20-1 and TRBJ2-1, with 14 positions matching TRBD2. The CDR3 is 15 amino acids. Germline loops: CDR1 DFQATT, CDR2 SNEGSKA (reference sequence). The ends lost 6 bases at V and 5 bases at J; junction bases unmatched: 6. CDR3 bases: TGCAGTGCAGAGACTAGCGGGAGGGCGAACAATGAGCAGTTCTTC. This encodes CSAETSGRANNEQFF.

This chain connects TRBV6-1 to TRBJ2-1; TRBD1 matches 10 bases. Germline V lookup: CDR1 MNHNS, CDR2 SASEGT. J was trimmed by 7 bases and V by 1 base; bases with no gene match: 4. This CDR3 has 15 amino acids. The CDR3 reads CASSEGTGGVNEQFF. In nucleotides, the CDR3 is TGTGCCAGCAGTGAAGGGACAGGGGGGGTAAATGAGCAGTTCTTC.

The V gene is TRBV21-1, the J gene TRBJ2-7; the table names TRBD1, a call not compared with the DNA. TRBV21-1 is a listed pseudogene. The CDR3 is 19 amino acids. CDR3 loop: CASIKKSGTQGGKFDEQYF. Here the CDR3 DNA reads TGTGCCAGCATCAAAAAATCCGGGACCCAAGGGGGGAAATTCGACGAGCAGTACTTC.

The rearrangement joins TRBV7-2 to TRBJ2-3; TRBD2 aligns across 10 bases. Germline trimming cut 5 bases from V and 4 bases from J; bases unmatched to any gene: 3. Germline CDR1 and CDR2: SGHTA and FQGNSA. This CDR3 has 14 residues. The chain's CDR3 is CASSHGTSADTQYF. The CDR3 DNA is TGTGCCAGCAGCCACGGGACTAGCGCAGATACGCAGTATTTT.

This chain links TRBV18 with TRBJ2-2; TRBD1 might be the D (5 bases). CDR1 is KGHSH, CDR2 LQKENI, per germline. V lost 3 bases and J lost 6, with 8 bases in between. CDR3 length: 13 residues. In nucleotides, the CDR3 is TGTGCCAGCTCACCGGGCAGGGCCGGGGAGCTGTTTTTT. Protein product: CASSPGRAGELFF.

This clonotype was seen once. Written as DNA, the CDR3 is TGTGCCAGCACCCAGCCCCTAGCGGGAGGCCTAGATACGCAGTATTTT. Amino acid sequence: CASTQPLAGGLDTQYF. The chain is built from TRBV7-2 and TRBJ2-3; 11 bases match TRBD2. This CDR3 is 16 amino acids long. V dropped 7 bases and J dropped 5; count of bases not matched to a gene: 11. Germline assignment: CDR1 SGHTA and CDR2 FQGNSA.

J is TRBJ2-1 and V is TRBV5-1; a possible D gene is TRBD2 (5 bases). This CDR3 spans 12 amino acids. Trimming shortened V by 4 bases and J by 13 bases, and 15 bases separated the two germline ends. Germline V gives CDR1 SGHRS, CDR2 YFSETQ. Written as DNA, the CDR3 is TGCGCCAGCAGCCCGGACTCCCTAGCTCAGTTCTTC. Its translation is CASSPDSLAQFF.

This clonotype was found a few times. The rearrangement joins TRBV9 to TRBJ1-1, with D perhaps matching TRBD1 (6 bases). The V gene lost 0 bases and the J gene lost 4 bases, with 7 bases spanning the gap. Looked up from germline, CDR1 is SGDLS and CDR2 is YYNGEE. The CDR3 extends over 13 amino acids. The CDR3 reads CASSVGGATEAFF. CDR3 coding DNA: TGTGCCAGCAGCGTAGGGGGGGCCACTGAAGCTTTCTTT.

This clonotype has a handful of counts. This chain uses TRBV7-2 with TRBJ2-5; the D is unclear. Germline V lookup: CDR1 SGHTA, CDR2 FQGNSA. V lost 7 bases and J lost 8, with 11 bases in between. CDR3 size: 11 residues. The CDR3, as DNA: TGTGCCAGCACCCAAGGGATAACCCAGTACTTC. The encoded protein is CASTQGITQYF.

This sequence joins TRBV27 and TRBJ1-5, with TRBD1 matching over 9 bases. Germline V gene data show CDR1 as MNHEY and CDR2 as SMNVEV (reference sequence). After removal of 1 base from V and 3 bases from J, the junction contained 7 bases not matched to a gene. The CDR3 contains 17 residues. The CDR3 region has the DNA TGTGCCAGCAGTTTATGGTCGACAGGGGGTAACAATCAGCCCCAGCATTTT. Translating it yields CASSLWSTGGNNQPQHF.

V usage is TRBV27 and J usage is TRBJ2-7; a possible D gene is TRBD2 (6 bases). The V gene lost 6 bases and the J gene lost 3 bases, with 18 bases spanning the gap. The CDR3 loop spans 15 amino acids. In germline, CDR1 is MNHEY, CDR2 SMNVEV (reference sequence). CDR3: CASRKRVEGNYEQYF. CDR3 sequence (DNA): TGTGCCAGCAGAAAACGTGTGGAGGGGAACTACGAGCAGTACTTC.

This clonotype was seen a few times. The gene calls are TRBV20-1 and TRBJ2-1; D not resolved. Germline-derived CDR1 and CDR2 are DFQATT and SNEGSKA (reference sequence). The CDR3 is 15 amino acids. Trimming removed 0 bases from V and 5 bases from J, with 14 bases in between. The DNA of the CDR3 is TGCAGTGCTAGAGACCCCAAGGCGGCAGACAATGAGCAGTTCTTC. This gives the protein CSARDPKAADNEQFF.

The chain combines TRBV7-3 with TRBJ2-2, with TRBD1 matching over 10 bases. V dropped 5 bases and J dropped 4; count of bases not matched to a gene: 10. The germline V gene has CDR1 SGHTA and CDR2 FQGTGA. The CDR3 loop spans 17 amino acids. CDR3 sequence reads: CASSRDRGRWGTGELFF. CDR3 nucleotide sequence: TGTGCCAGCAGCCGCGACAGGGGGCGATGGGGCACCGGGGAGCTGTTTTTT.

The J gene is TRBJ2-3, the V gene TRBV20-1; 14 bases are a match to TRBD2. The germline V gene has CDR1 DFQATT and CDR2 SNEGSKA (reference sequence). This CDR3 is built from 14 residues. V lost 6 bases, J lost 6 bases, and 5 bases stayed unmatched. CDR3 bases: TGCAGTGCCCCGACTAGCGGGAGGGTTGATACGCAGTATTTT. Its protein is CSAPTSGRVDTQYF.

Only a few counts were recorded for this clonotype. The chain joins TRBV29-1 to TRBJ1-1; 7 bases map to TRBD1. CDR1 SQVTM and CDR2 ANQGSEA come from the germline V gene. V lost 6 bases, J lost 6 bases, and 7 bases stayed unmatched. CDR3 length: 12 amino acids. CDR3 coding DNA: TGCAGCGTGCACAGGGGTCTGGCTGAAGCTTTCTTT. Protein: CSVHRGLAEAFF.

The chain joins TRBV10-3 to TRBJ1-2; weak D call: TRBD1 (5 bases). CDR3 length: 14 residues. The V gene's germline CDR1 is ENHRY and CDR2 SYGVKD. Trimming removed 0 bases at V and 3 bases at J, with 8 bases between. CDR3 sequence reads: CAISESGEDYGYTF. CDR3 DNA sequence: TGTGCCATCAGTGAGTCGGGGGAAGACTATGGCTACACCTTC.

The chain links TRBV20-1 to TRBJ2-3; 13 bases are a match to TRBD2. The CDR3 extends over 18 amino acids. V lost 0 bases to trimming and J lost 5 bases; unmatched junction nucleotides: 11. Germline V gives CDR1 DFQATT, CDR2 SNEGSKA (reference sequence). CDR3 sequence: CSARDFSGLAGEGDTQYF. The CDR3 bases are TGCAGTGCTAGAGATTTTTCTGGACTAGCGGGAGAAGGAGATACGCAGTATTTT.

The chain joins TRBV20-1 to TRBJ2-1; 13 bases align to TRBD2. Looked up from germline, CDR1 is DFQATT and CDR2 is SNEGSKA (reference sequence). Germline trimming cut 4 bases from V and 6 bases from J; bases unmatched to any gene: 3. This CDR3 is 14 amino acids long. This chain's CDR3 is CSAILAGGRNEQFF. In nucleotides, the CDR3 is TGCAGTGCTATACTAGCGGGAGGGCGCAATGAGCAGTTCTTC.

V and J are TRBV7-9 and TRBJ1-2; D remains unclear. Between the trimmed V and J ends, which lost 5 bases and 0 bases, there was a span of 7 bases. CDR3 length equals 13 residues. CDR1 and CDR2 (germline): SEHNR, FQNEAQ (reference sequence). The CDR3: CASSITTNYGYTF. In DNA form, the CDR3 reads TGTGCCAGCAGCATCACTACTAACTATGGCTACACCTTC.

This clonotype was seen a handful of times. This chain joins TRBV2 and TRBJ2-5; TRBD1 might be the D (6 bases). The CDR3 has 16 amino acids. The V end was cut by 6 bases, the J end by 3 bases, with 20 bases between. The germline V gene has CDR1 SNHLY and CDR2 FYNNEI. CDR3 nucleotides: TGTGCCAGCAGAGGCAGCATTGGGACAACTAAAGAGACCCAGTACTTC. Translating gives CASRGSIGTTKETQYF.